These T cell receptor beta chains were read from a single sample in a study of blood T cell repertoires in COVID-19. Sequencing was performed with immunoSEQ multiplex PCR; in TCRdb, only in-frame clones are kept and a portion is missing. Here the sample spans 100,000 to 150,000 clones, approximately 85% being singletons. The sequencing input was peripheral blood. All receptors derive from a woman over 75 with acute or convalescent COVID-19. CDR3s include the opening cysteine and the closing phenylalanine or tryptophan. The order of the fields is D gene, clone size, J gene, V gene, CDR3 length, CDR3 DNA, CDR3 protein. The D gene is left open where the match is weak. Expanded clones are given a class, and other clones once, few, many or no size at all.

d_call: -
clone_size: -
j_call: TRBJ2-3
v_call: TRBV9
cdr3_length: 13
cdr3_nt: TGTGCCAGCAGCTCCCGAGGTGGGGATACGCAGTATTTT
cdr3_aa: CASSSRGGDTQYF

d_call: -
clone_size: -
j_call: TRBJ1-6
v_call: TRBV5-6
cdr3_length: 16
cdr3_nt: TGTGCCAGCTTACGGGGGGGACAAGGCTATAATTCACCCCTCCACTTT
cdr3_aa: CASLRGGQGYNSPLHF

d_call: TRBD2
clone_size: -
j_call: TRBJ2-1
v_call: TRBV29-1
cdr3_length: 10
cdr3_nt: TGCAGCGTGGGGGGGATGTGGCAGTTCTTC
cdr3_aa: CSVGGMWQFF

d_call: -
clone_size: -
j_call: TRBJ2-1
v_call: TRBV29-1
cdr3_length: 12
cdr3_nt: TGCAGCGTTGAGGAGACGGCGGTAGAGCAGTTCTTC
cdr3_aa: CSVEETAVEQFF

d_call: -
clone_size: -
j_call: TRBJ1-1
v_call: TRBV5-1
cdr3_length: 16
cdr3_nt: TGCGCCAGCCGGTTGACCCCGGCTAGCCGAAACGCTGAAGCTTTCTTT
cdr3_aa: CASRLTPASRNAEAFF

d_call: -
clone_size: -
j_call: TRBJ2-4
v_call: TRBV7-9
cdr3_length: 14
cdr3_nt: TGTGCCAGCAGCCTGGGGGCAGCCAAAAACATTCAGTACTTC
cdr3_aa: CASSLGAAKNIQYF

d_call: -
clone_size: -
j_call: TRBJ1-2
v_call: TRBV10-3
cdr3_length: 14
cdr3_nt: TGTGCCATCAGTGAGTCGTCGGGAGGGAATGGCTACACCTTC
cdr3_aa: CAISESSGGNGYTF

d_call: TRBD1
clone_size: -
j_call: TRBJ1-6
v_call: TRBV2
cdr3_length: 14
cdr3_nt: TGTGCCAGCAGTTCCGACAGGGGTAATTCACCCCTCCACTTT
cdr3_aa: CASSSDRGNSPLHF

d_call: -
clone_size: -
j_call: TRBJ1-2
v_call: TRBV6-5
cdr3_length: 13
cdr3_nt: TGTGCCAGCAGGCCCCCCGGGAACTATGGCTACACCTTC
cdr3_aa: CASRPPGNYGYTF

d_call: -
clone_size: -
j_call: TRBJ2-3
v_call: TRBV7-2
cdr3_length: 13
cdr3_nt: TGTGCCAGCAGCTTAAGCGGCACAGATACGCAGTATTTT
cdr3_aa: CASSLSGTDTQYF

d_call: -
clone_size: -
j_call: TRBJ1-1
v_call: TRBV28
cdr3_length: 13
cdr3_nt: TGTGCCAGCCATTACGGGGGAACTCCTGAAGCTTTCTTT
cdr3_aa: CASHYGGTPEAFF

d_call: -
clone_size: -
j_call: TRBJ1-2
v_call: TRBV3-1/TRBV3-2
cdr3_length: 14
cdr3_nt: TGTGCCAGCAGACCAAGGGGTAGAGAAGGGGGCTACACCTTC
cdr3_aa: CASRPRGREGGYTF

d_call: TRBD1
clone_size: -
j_call: TRBJ1-1
v_call: TRBV27
cdr3_length: 18
cdr3_nt: TGTGCCAGCAGTACTCTACTCCGGGACAGGACATCGAGCACTGAAGCTTTCTTT
cdr3_aa: CASSTLLRDRTSSTEAFF

d_call: -
clone_size: -
j_call: TRBJ1-1
v_call: TRBV19
cdr3_length: 13
cdr3_nt: TGTGCCAGTAGTACCCAGATGAACACTGAAGCTTTCTTT
cdr3_aa: CASSTQMNTEAFF

d_call: TRBD2
clone_size: once
j_call: TRBJ2-3
v_call: TRBV25-1
cdr3_length: 17
cdr3_nt: TGTGCCAGCAGCAGATTCCAGCGGGGGGCTGACACAGATACGCAGTATTTT
cdr3_aa: CASSRFQRGADTDTQYF

d_call: -
clone_size: -
j_call: TRBJ1-2
v_call: TRBV6-5
cdr3_length: 13
cdr3_nt: TGTGCCAGCAGGAGCAGAGGTGTCTATGGCTACACCTTC
cdr3_aa: CASRSRGVYGYTF

d_call: -
clone_size: few
j_call: TRBJ1-6
v_call: TRBV5-6
cdr3_length: 13
cdr3_nt: TGTGCCAGCAGCACCCGGGGCGGGGACGGTCTCCACTTT
cdr3_aa: CASSTRGGDGLHF

d_call: -
clone_size: -
j_call: TRBJ1-3
v_call: TRBV19
cdr3_length: 15
cdr3_nt: TGTGCCAGTAGTATCTTGCAGGCAGCCGGAAACACCATATATTTT
cdr3_aa: CASSILQAAGNTIYF

d_call: -
clone_size: -
j_call: TRBJ1-1
v_call: TRBV19
cdr3_length: 14
cdr3_nt: TGTGCCAGTAGGTTAGACAGCCGGTACACTGAAGCTTTCTTT
cdr3_aa: CASRLDSRYTEAFF

d_call: TRBD2
clone_size: -
j_call: TRBJ2-1
v_call: TRBV11-2
cdr3_length: 16
cdr3_nt: TGTGCCAGCAGCCCCCGGACTAGCGGGGCCTACAATGAGCAGTTCTTC
cdr3_aa: CASSPRTSGAYNEQFF

d_call: -
clone_size: -
j_call: TRBJ1-1
v_call: TRBV5-1
cdr3_length: 15
cdr3_nt: TGCGCCAGCAGCTCAGGCGGGGGAGGGTTTGCTGAAGCTTTCTTT
cdr3_aa: CASSSGGGGFAEAFF

d_call: -
clone_size: -
j_call: TRBJ2-3
v_call: TRBV11-2
cdr3_length: 13
cdr3_nt: TGTGCCAGCGAGCGAACAAGCACAGATACGCAGTATTTT
cdr3_aa: CASERTSTDTQYF

d_call: -
clone_size: -
j_call: TRBJ2-3
v_call: TRBV5-4
cdr3_length: 17
cdr3_nt: TGTGCCAGCAGCCCGGGGGGCCGCCGGGGAAGCACAGATACGCAGTATTTT
cdr3_aa: CASSPGGRRGSTDTQYF

d_call: -
clone_size: -
j_call: TRBJ1-4
v_call: TRBV28
cdr3_length: 14
cdr3_nt: TGTGCCAGCAGGGATGGGGGGGCTAATGAAAAACTGTTTTTT
cdr3_aa: CASRDGGANEKLFF

d_call: TRBD1
clone_size: -
j_call: TRBJ1-6
v_call: TRBV9
cdr3_length: 16
cdr3_nt: TGTGCCAGCAGCCCGGGACAGGGGGCCCTAAATTCACCCCTCCACTTT
cdr3_aa: CASSPGQGALNSPLHF

d_call: TRBD1
clone_size: -
j_call: TRBJ2-3
v_call: TRBV11-2
cdr3_length: 15
cdr3_nt: TGTGCCAGCAGCCTCGACAGGGGTGGCACAGATACGCAGTATTTT
cdr3_aa: CASSLDRGGTDTQYF

d_call: -
clone_size: -
j_call: TRBJ2-1
v_call: TRBV24-1
cdr3_length: 12
cdr3_nt: TGTGCCACTCGAGGGGGTTACAATGAGCAGTTCTTC
cdr3_aa: CATRGGYNEQFF

d_call: -
clone_size: -
j_call: TRBJ1-5
v_call: TRBV15
cdr3_length: 13
cdr3_nt: TGTGCCACCAGCAACGGACAGAATCAGCCCCAGCATTTT
cdr3_aa: CATSNGQNQPQHF

d_call: -
clone_size: -
j_call: TRBJ1-1
v_call: TRBV7-9
cdr3_length: 13
cdr3_nt: TGTGCCAGCGCGATGCGAACGGGGACTGAAGCTTTCTTT
cdr3_aa: CASAMRTGTEAFF

d_call: TRBD1
clone_size: -
j_call: TRBJ1-2
v_call: TRBV27
cdr3_length: 15
cdr3_nt: TGTGCCAGCAGAATAACAGGGGGCGCTAGGTATGGCTACACCTTC
cdr3_aa: CASRITGGARYGYTF

d_call: -
clone_size: -
j_call: TRBJ2-2
v_call: TRBV3-1/TRBV3-2
cdr3_length: 14
cdr3_nt: TGTGCCAGCAGCCAAGTCCCGACTAGCGGGGAGCTGTTTTTT
cdr3_aa: CASSQVPTSGELFF

d_call: -
clone_size: -
j_call: TRBJ1-6
v_call: TRBV27
cdr3_length: 12
cdr3_nt: TGTGCCAGCGCGCCTCAGGGTCGGTCCCTCCACTTT
cdr3_aa: CASAPQGRSLHF

d_call: -
clone_size: -
j_call: TRBJ2-5
v_call: TRBV6-1
cdr3_length: 14
cdr3_nt: TGTGCCAGCAGTGACCGAGGGAGTTTGGAGACCCAGTACTTC
cdr3_aa: CASSDRGSLETQYF

d_call: TRBD1
clone_size: -
j_call: TRBJ1-2
v_call: TRBV5-1
cdr3_length: 13
cdr3_nt: TGCGCCAGCAGCCCCATCAGGGGGCTTGGCTACACCTTC
cdr3_aa: CASSPIRGLGYTF

d_call: TRBD1
clone_size: few
j_call: TRBJ1-2
v_call: TRBV19
cdr3_length: 14
cdr3_nt: TGTGCCAGTAACGACAGGGGCGGTAACTATGGCTACACCTTC
cdr3_aa: CASNDRGGNYGYTF

d_call: -
clone_size: -
j_call: TRBJ1-4
v_call: TRBV4-3
cdr3_length: 18
cdr3_nt: TGCGCCAGCAGCCAAGATCGTCGGGTATATGCAACTAATGAAAAACTGTTTTTT
cdr3_aa: CASSQDRRVYATNEKLFF

d_call: TRBD2
clone_size: -
j_call: TRBJ2-3
v_call: TRBV5-4
cdr3_length: 16
cdr3_nt: TGTGCCAGCAGCTCCCGGCGGACTAGCGCTGCAGATACGCAGTATTTT
cdr3_aa: CASSSRRTSAADTQYF

d_call: -
clone_size: -
j_call: TRBJ1-2
v_call: TRBV29-1
cdr3_length: 13
cdr3_nt: TGCAGCGTTCGAGGGATAAACAGGGATGGCTACACCTTC
cdr3_aa: CSVRGINRDGYTF

d_call: -
clone_size: -
j_call: TRBJ1-6
v_call: TRBV9
cdr3_length: 14
cdr3_nt: TGTACCAGCAGCGTAAATTCCCGAGATTCACCCCTCCACTTT
cdr3_aa: CTSSVNSRDSPLHF

d_call: -
clone_size: -
j_call: TRBJ1-5
v_call: TRBV6-5
cdr3_length: 14
cdr3_nt: TGTGCCAGCAGTTTCTCGGGCAGGGGTCAGCCCCAGCATTTT
cdr3_aa: CASSFSGRGQPQHF

d_call: -
clone_size: -
j_call: TRBJ1-3
v_call: TRBV7-9
cdr3_length: 14
cdr3_nt: TGTGCCAGCAGCTTTATCCTCTCTGGAAACACCATATATTTT
cdr3_aa: CASSFILSGNTIYF

d_call: -
clone_size: -
j_call: TRBJ1-1
v_call: TRBV3-1/TRBV3-2
cdr3_length: 14
cdr3_nt: TGTGCCAGCAGCCAAGGGGGGCTCGACACTGAAGCTTTCTTT
cdr3_aa: CASSQGGLDTEAFF

d_call: -
clone_size: -
j_call: TRBJ1-1
v_call: TRBV7-9
cdr3_length: 14
cdr3_nt: TGTGCCAGCAGCACTTTACAGGGTTACACTGAAGCTTTCTTT
cdr3_aa: CASSTLQGYTEAFF

d_call: -
clone_size: -
j_call: TRBJ1-2
v_call: TRBV29-1
cdr3_length: 14
cdr3_nt: TGCAGCGTTGATCAGGGAGGGGAATCCTATGGCTACACCTTC
cdr3_aa: CSVDQGGESYGYTF

d_call: TRBD1
clone_size: -
j_call: TRBJ1-2
v_call: TRBV14
cdr3_length: 16
cdr3_nt: TGTGCCAGCAGCCAAGATGGTCCAGGGGGCGTCGATGGCTACACCTTC
cdr3_aa: CASSQDGPGGVDGYTF

d_call: TRBD1
clone_size: once
j_call: TRBJ2-1
v_call: TRBV11-3
cdr3_length: 13
cdr3_nt: TGTGCCAGCAGTTTAGGGACAGACAATGAGCAGTTCTTC
cdr3_aa: CASSLGTDNEQFF

d_call: -
clone_size: -
j_call: TRBJ2-1
v_call: TRBV29-1
cdr3_length: 14
cdr3_nt: TGCAGCGCCCGGGGGATGAGCTCCTACAATGAGCAGTTCTTC
cdr3_aa: CSARGMSSYNEQFF

d_call: -
clone_size: -
j_call: TRBJ2-2
v_call: TRBV2
cdr3_length: 13
cdr3_nt: TGTGCCAGCAGTGCCAGGGACACCGGGGAGCTGTTTTTT
cdr3_aa: CASSARDTGELFF

d_call: -
clone_size: -
j_call: TRBJ1-2
v_call: TRBV7-9
cdr3_length: 13
cdr3_nt: TGTGCCAGCAGCTTACCAGGTTACTATGGCTACACCTTC
cdr3_aa: CASSLPGYYGYTF

d_call: TRBD2
clone_size: -
j_call: TRBJ2-1
v_call: TRBV12-5
cdr3_length: 15
cdr3_nt: TGTGCTAGTGGTTCAGTACTAGCGGGGGTTGGTGAGCAGTTCTTC
cdr3_aa: CASGSVLAGVGEQFF

d_call: TRBD1
clone_size: -
j_call: TRBJ1-2
v_call: TRBV10-3
cdr3_length: 15
cdr3_nt: TGTGCCATCAGTGAGTCACAGGGGCACGGCTATGGCTACACCTTC
cdr3_aa: CAISESQGHGYGYTF

d_call: -
clone_size: -
j_call: TRBJ1-2
v_call: TRBV4-3
cdr3_length: 14
cdr3_nt: TGCGCCAGCAGCCAAGGTTACAGGGACTATGGCTACACCTTC
cdr3_aa: CASSQGYRDYGYTF

d_call: TRBD1
clone_size: -
j_call: TRBJ1-2
v_call: TRBV7-2
cdr3_length: 15
cdr3_nt: TGTGCCAGCAGCTTAAGTACAGGGGGCGTCTATGGCTACACCTTC
cdr3_aa: CASSLSTGGVYGYTF

d_call: -
clone_size: -
j_call: TRBJ1-4
v_call: TRBV5-1
cdr3_length: 14
cdr3_nt: TGCGCCAGCAGCGGTGGAGGCGTTGGTGAAAAACTGTTTTTT
cdr3_aa: CASSGGGVGEKLFF